This T cell receptor beta chain was obtained from a study of cytomegalovirus exposure and HLA in healthy donors. The wider study: The early release's HLA-typed donors yielded some 85 million unique TCRs.

Study results and limitations: A missense DCLRE1C variant was associated with V- and J-gene trimming of TCR beta chains in a later analysis, and an independent cohort replicated the association.

The sample holds a few counts of this clone. Its antigen is not known. Germline V gene sequence: CDR1 LGHNA, CDR2 YNFKEQ. The V and J ends lost 4 bases and 5 bases, in that order; junction bases with no gene match: 7. The length of the CDR3 is 16 residues. The PCR was carried out with 60 Vbeta primers and 13 Jbeta primers. Some clones are missing from TCRdb's copy, which holds only in-frame ones; the method was immunoSEQ multiplex PCR. Of about 110,000 clones in the sample, 55% to 75% were seen once. The gene calls are TRBV4-2 and TRBJ2-2; 10 bases agree with TRBD2. Sequencing was done on a sample of PBMCs. The receptor was isolated from a man younger than 40 in good health and CMV-seropositive. The CDR3 protein is CASSPPGAGGTGELFF. The DNA for the CDR3 is TGTGCCAGCAGCCCCCCCGGAGCGGGGGGGACCGGGGAGCTGTTTTTT.